Below, 9 T cell receptor beta chains from the same sample are listed, as sequenced in a study of identical twins. TCRdb passed the 5' RACE reads through MiXCR, listing each CDR3 protein once. The data show approximately 700,000 distinct CDR3 sequences, around a sixth seen once. The same specimen was also included in a second study, on T cells expressing NK-cell markers.

Sequencing was done on a sample of PBMCs. Receptors were obtained from a woman between 18 and 30 years old in good health.

V is TRBV18 and J is TRBJ2-1; TRBD1 matches 7 bases. CDR3 length equals 13 residues. Per germline, CDR1 KGHSH and CDR2 LQKENI. V lost 6 bases, J lost 7 bases, and 6 bases stayed unmatched. The chain's CDR3 is CASSTGQANEQFF. DNA for the CDR3: TGTGCCAGCTCGACAGGACAGGCGAATGAGCAGTTCTTC.

The DNA of the CDR3 is TGTGCCTGGTCCAGACAGAGACCGGAAAAACTGTTTTTT. As protein: CAWSRQRPEKLFF. The rearrangement uses TRBV30 and TRBJ1-4; D is perhaps TRBD1 (5 bases). Germline V gene sequence: CDR1 GTSNPN, CDR2 SVGIG (reference sequence). Trimming took 5 bases from V and 8 from J, leaving 15 bases between them. The length of the CDR3 is 13 residues.

The V gene is TRBV3-1, the J gene TRBJ2-3, with TRBD2 identical over 12 bases. Germline values: CDR1 LGHDT, CDR2 YNNKEL (reference sequence). The V and J ends lost 1 base and 6 bases, in that order; junction bases with no gene match: 5. The CDR3 sequence is 16 residues long. The CDR3 DNA reads TGTGCCAGCAGCCAAGCTAGCGGGGGGGCCATGGATACGCAGTATTTT. Its protein is CASSQASGGAMDTQYF.

This clonotype has a handful of counts. The V call is TRBV12-3 or TRBV12-4, the J call TRBJ2-2; 10 bases are shared with TRBD1. V lost 8 bases and J lost 3; bases outside the gene matches: 3. The CDR3 covers 14 residues. CDR3 in DNA: TGTGCCAGCCGACAGGGGGCGTACACCGGGGAGCTGTTTTTT. It translates to CASRQGAYTGELFF.

This clonotype was observed a handful of times. The V gene is TRBV5-1, the J gene TRBJ2-7; possibly TRBD2 for D (5 bases). The ends were cut back, 1 base at V and 7 bases at J, with 12 bases in the middle. CDR3 length: 13 residues. Germline V gene lookup returns CDR1 SGHRS and CDR2 YFSETQ. The CDR3 spells CASSLTGNLEQYF. CDR3 in DNA: TGCGCCAGCAGCTTGACGGGGAATTTAGAGCAGTACTTC.

In DNA, the CDR3 is TGCGCCAGCAGCCCCGGGACTAGCGCCCACAATGAGCAGTTCTTC. Its translation is CASSPGTSAHNEQFF. J is TRBJ2-1 and V is TRBV5-1; 10 positions match TRBD2. J lost 5 bases, V lost 4 bases, and 6 bases had no gene match. The CDR3 spans 15 residues. Germline V gene data show CDR1 as SGHRS and CDR2 as YFSETQ. The entire variable domain, with the rest obtained from reference TRBV5-1 and TRBJ2-1, is as follows: KAGVTQTPRYLIKTRGQQVTLSCSPISGHRSVSWYQQTPGQGLQFLFEYFSETQRNKGNFPGRFSGRQFSNSRSEMNVSTLELGDSALYLCASSPGTSAHNEQFFGPGTRLTVL.

This clonotype has only a few counts. V gene TRBV20-1 combines with J gene TRBJ2-5; D ambiguous. Germline loops: CDR1 DFQATT, CDR2 SNEGSKA (reference sequence). Trimming removed 2 bases from V and 2 bases from J, with 9 bases in between. This CDR3 has 13 amino acids. The CDR3: CSARHIPQETQYF. The CDR3 region has the DNA TGCAGTGCTAGACATATACCACAAGAGACCCAGTACTTC.

J is TRBJ2-3 and V is TRBV5-1; possibly TRBD1 for D (5 bases). Germline assignment: CDR1 SGHRS and CDR2 YFSETQ. With 1 base removed from V and 1 base from J, the gap between germline ends came to 10 bases. The CDR3 length is 15 residues. CDR3 sequence (DNA): TGCGCCAGCAGCTTGCAGGGTCCCCGCACAGATACGCAGTATTTT. Amino acids: CASSLQGPRTDTQYF.

This clonotype was recorded many times. The chain couples TRBV12-3 or TRBV12-4 to TRBJ1-1; no definite D call. The CDR3 is made up of 13 amino acids. V lost 2 bases and J lost 1, with 5 bases in between. The CDR3 loop is CASSLTRNTEAFF. The CDR3 bases are TGTGCCAGCAGTTTAACCAGGAACACTGAAGCTTTCTTT.